This passage covers 26 T cell receptor beta chains from one sample sequenced in a study of shared clonotypes between healthy human individuals. Sequencing was performed with immunoSEQ multiplex PCR; in TCRdb, only in-frame clones are kept and a portion is missing. Of some 100,000 clones detected, more than 65% appear once; the ten largest clones hold about a quarter. Specimen: memory CD8+ T cells sorted from blood. The subset: CD45RO+ cells pooled with CCR7-negative TemRA cells. The receptors here all came from a woman aged 25 to 39 in good health.

In DNA form, the CDR3 reads TGCGCCAGCAGCCGACCCTTTCTATATCAGGGCGACGAGACCCAGTACTTC. This sequence encodes CASSRPFLYQGDETQYF. V is TRBV4-1 and J is TRBJ2-5; D perhaps matches TRBD1 (5 bases). Trimming removed 4 bases from V and 5 bases from J, with 23 bases in between. The germline V gene encodes CDR1 MGHRA and CDR2 YSYEKL. CDR3 size: 17 residues.

This clone was counted at least ten times. The rearrangement joins TRBV6-5 to TRBJ2-7; no clear D. CDR3 length: 14 residues. V was shortened by 4 bases and J by 6 bases, with 16 bases between the two germline ends. Germline CDR1 is MNHEY and CDR2 is SVGAGI. The CDR3 loop reads CASSFRHLVGEQYF. Written as DNA, the CDR3 is TGTGCCAGCAGTTTCCGGCATCTCGTAGGCGAGCAGTACTTC.

This clone was picked up one time. This chain joins TRBV11-2 and TRBJ1-1; 7 bases match TRBD1. The germline V gene has CDR1 SGHAT and CDR2 FQNNGV. This CDR3 contains 15 residues. V was clipped by 4 bases and J by 4 bases; unmatched bases: 9. The CDR3 DNA sequence: TGTGCCAGCAGCTCAAGGACAGGCGTTGGCACTGAAGCTTTCTTT. This sequence encodes CASSSRTGVGTEAFF.

The V gene is TRBV5-6, the J gene TRBJ2-1; 11 bases fit TRBD2. Germline V gene lookup returns CDR1 SGHDT and CDR2 YYEEEE. V dropped 4 bases and J dropped 8; count of bases not matched to a gene: 11. CDR3 length: 16 residues. The CDR3 coding sequence is TGTGCCAGCAGCGCGGATGTACTAGCGGGAGTATATGAGCAGTTCTTC. It encodes CASSADVLAGVYEQFF. Full variable domain (remainder filled in from reference TRBV5-6 and TRBJ2-1): DAGVTQSPTHLIKTRGQQVTLRCSPKSGHDTVSWYQQALGQGPQFIFQYYEEEERQRGNFPDRFSGHQFPNYSSELNVNALLLGDSALYLCASSADVLAGVYEQFFGPGTRLTVL.

This clone has more than one count but fewer than ten. The chain carries TRBV11-3 and TRBJ2-7; D gene ambiguous. V was clipped by 8 bases and J by 2 bases, with 16 bases between them. Germline CDR1 SGHNT, CDR2 YENEEA. The CDR3 has 14 amino acids. CDR3: CASFIVGSTYEQYF. CDR3 nucleotides: TGTGCCAGCTTTATTGTGGGTAGCACCTACGAGCAGTACTTC. The full variable domain, rest sourced from reference TRBV11-3 and TRBJ2-7, is EAGVVQSPRYKIIEKKQPVAFWCNPISGHNTLYWYLQNLGQGPELLIRYENEEAVDDSQLPKDRFSAERLKGVDSTLKIQPAELGDSAVYLCASFIVGSTYEQYFGPGTRLTVT.

This sequence joins TRBV25-1 and TRBJ2-1; weak D call: TRBD1 (5 bases). V dropped 1 base and J dropped 6 bases, with 10 bases sitting between them. CDR1 is MGHDK, CDR2 SYGVNS, per germline. The CDR3 runs to 14 residues. CDR3 DNA: TGTGCCAGCAGTGAATTCCAGGGCTCCAATGAGCAGTTCTTC. Residues: CASSEFQGSNEQFF.

This clone was detected only a few times. The rearrangement joins TRBV11-2 to TRBJ2-7; D is ambiguous. The CDR3 extends over 13 amino acids. Germline V gene lookup returns CDR1 SGHAT and CDR2 FQNNGV. The germline V and J ends were trimmed by 5 bases and 7 bases, with 15 bases remaining between them. CDR3 residues: CASSPSIDFEQYF. The CDR3 DNA reads TGTGCCAGCAGCCCGAGTATCGATTTTGAGCAGTACTTC.

The gene calls are TRBV27 and TRBJ2-7, with 14 bases identical to TRBD2. The trim removed 5 bases at V and 4 bases at J, leaving 7 bases unmatched. Germline V lookup: CDR1 MNHEY, CDR2 SMNVEV (reference sequence). The CDR3 covers 16 residues. The CDR3 DNA is TGTGCCAGCAGTACCGGGACTAGCGGGAGAAGGTACGAGCAGTACTTC. It encodes CASSTGTSGRRYEQYF.

The rearrangement links TRBV28 to TRBJ2-5; the D gene is possibly TRBD2 (5 bases). Germline values: CDR1 MDHEN, CDR2 SYDVKM. CDR3 length: 16 residues. The V and J ends lost 3 bases and 3 bases respectively, with 17 bases between them. CDR3 residues: CASSFFLAGSEETQYF. CDR3 in DNA: TGTGCCAGCAGTTTCTTCCTAGCCGGCTCCGAAGAGACCCAGTACTTC.

This chain connects TRBV5-1 to TRBJ1-2, with TRBD1 as a possible D gene (5 bases). The CDR3 has 16 residues. Germline CDR1 and CDR2: SGHRS and YFSETQ. Trimming took 2 bases from V and 4 from J, leaving 18 bases between them. The CDR3 DNA follows: TGCGCCAGCAGCTTTGCGGGGGACTTAAACTTCTATGGCTACACCTTC. Residues: CASSFAGDLNFYGYTF.

For the CDR3, the DNA is TGTGCCAGCAGCATAGCGTTCGGGTTTAGCATACAGGGCACAGATACGCAGTATTTT. It is translated as CASSIAFGFSIQGTDTQYF. The rearrangement uses TRBV9 and TRBJ2-3; D may be TRBD1 or TRBD2 (5 bases each). The CDR3 runs 19 residues. The germline V gene has CDR1 SGDLS and CDR2 YYNGEE. Trimming removed 4 bases from V and 1 base from J, with 25 bases in between.

This clone showed up many times. The same CDR3 also results from other DNA sequences found in this sample. The rearrangement uses TRBV2 and TRBJ2-7, with D possibly matching TRBD1 (6 bases). The germline V gene encodes CDR1 SNHLY and CDR2 FYNNEI. The CDR3 loop spans 13 amino acids. V lost 6 bases to trimming and J lost 2 bases, with 11 bases between them. CDR3 protein: CASRAGEPYEQYF. In DNA, the CDR3 is TGTGCCAGCAGAGCAGGGGAACCCTACGAGCAGTACTTC.

The rearrangement uses TRBV7-6 and TRBJ1-5, with D maybe TRBD1 (6 bases). The V end lost 4 bases, the J end lost 2 bases, and 9 bases lay between the germline ends. The germline V gene has CDR1 SGHVS and CDR2 FNYEAQ. This CDR3 is built from 14 residues. CDR3: CASSSQGGNQPQHF. CDR3 bases: TGTGCCAGCAGCTCACAGGGTGGCAATCAGCCCCAGCATTTT.

The chain has TRBV19 and TRBJ2-7, with TRBD2 matching 8 bases. The germline V gene encodes CDR1 LNHDA and CDR2 SQIVND (reference sequence). This CDR3 region has 16 residues. Trimming removed 6 bases from V and 2 bases from J; junction bases left unmatched: 12. CDR3 DNA sequence: TGTGCCAGTAGCCCCGGCGGGACTAGAACTACCTACGAGCAGTACTTC. Translated: CASSPGGTRTTYEQYF.

V usage is TRBV9 and J usage is TRBJ1-4; D remains unclear. V was pared by 3 bases and J by 1 base, with 7 bases between. From germline, CDR1 is SGDLS and CDR2 YYNGEE. The CDR3 is 14 amino acids. The CDR3 DNA is TGTGCCAGCAGCGAGGGCGGAACTAATGAAAAACTGTTTTTT. This encodes CASSEGGTNEKLFF. The full variable domain, rest sourced from reference TRBV9 and TRBJ1-4, is DSGVTQTPKHLITATGQRVTLRCSPRSGDLSVYWYQQSLDQGLQFLIQYYNGEERAKGNILERFSAQQFPDLHSELNLSSLELGDSALYFCASSEGGTNEKLFFGSGTQLSVL.

This clone has at least ten counts. The sample has other DNA sequences that encode this CDR3 too. The chain employs TRBV5-1 and TRBJ2-3; weak D call: TRBD2 (6 bases). The germline gives CDR1 SGHRS, CDR2 YFSETQ. This CDR3 region has 14 residues. V lost 4 bases to trimming and J lost 2 bases, with 11 bases between them. The CDR3 protein is CASSPGLNTDTQYF. In nucleotides, the CDR3 is TGCGCCAGCAGCCCGGGACTCAACACAGATACGCAGTATTTT.

The chain uses TRBV25-1 and TRBJ2-5, with no clear D. The CDR3 is 15 amino acids. CDR1 MGHDK and CDR2 SYGVNS come from the germline V gene. Trimming took off 4 bases at V and 1 base at J, with 13 bases between the two ends. The CDR3 here is CASSGSRAAQETQYF. As DNA, the CDR3 is TGTGCCAGCAGTGGATCCCGGGCTGCCCAAGAGACCCAGTACTTC.

Many counts were recorded for this clone. The genes are TRBV19 and TRBJ2-2; D call uncertain. The CDR3 length is 14 residues. The V end was cut by 3 bases, the J end by 5 bases, with 10 bases between. CDR1 is LNHDA, CDR2 SQIVND, per germline (reference sequence). Written as DNA, the CDR3 is TGTGCCAGTAGTATCTACGAACCGACCGGGGAGCTGTTTTTT. Protein: CASSIYEPTGELFF.

This clone appeared a single time. The genes are TRBV5-8 and TRBJ1-6, with D possibly matching TRBD1 (5 bases). The CDR3 spans 14 residues. Deletions cut 1 base from V and 4 bases from J, with 6 bases between. Per the germline V gene, CDR1 is SGHTS and CDR2 is YDEGEE. CDR3 coding DNA: TGTGCCAGCAGCTTGACAGGTTATAATTCACCCCTCCACTTT. Residues: CASSLTGYNSPLHF.

The chain combines TRBV7-2 with TRBJ2-2; 7 positions agree with TRBD2. The V segment lost 1 base and the J segment 0 bases; nucleotides outside the gene matches: 5. Germline CDR1 is SGHTA and CDR2 is FQGNSA. This CDR3 contains 17 residues. CDR3 protein: CASSLVSGTTNTGELFF. The CDR3 coding sequence is TGTGCCAGCAGCTTAGTATCCGGGACTACGAACACCGGGGAGCTGTTTTTT.

The chain has TRBV27 and TRBJ2-7, with 10 bases lining up with TRBD2. This CDR3 comprises 14 residues. Germline CDR1 reads MNHEY; CDR2 reads SMNVEV (reference sequence). V gave up 4 bases and J gave up 4 bases; unmatched junction bases: 4. The CDR3 coding sequence is TGTGCCAGCAGTTCACCGGGACTAGCGTACGAGCAGTACTTC. It translates to CASSSPGLAYEQYF.

This clone has a handful of counts. This chain uses TRBV4-1 with TRBJ2-6; D call uncertain. There are 16 residues in the CDR3. V was cut by 2 bases and J by 0 bases, with 8 bases left in between. The germline CDR1 and CDR2 sequences are MGHRA and YSYEKL. The CDR3 DNA is TGCGCCAGCAGCCAAAGTATGGGCTCTGGGGCCAACGTCCTGACTTTC. This gives the protein CASSQSMGSGANVLTF.

This clone has just one count. The rearrangement joins TRBV28 to TRBJ1-2; 10 nucleotides agree with TRBD1. J gave up 4 bases and V 5 bases, and 13 bases lay outside the gene matches. The CDR3 covers 17 residues. Germline V gene sequence: CDR1 MDHEN, CDR2 SYDVKM. This CDR3 reads CASSTPGDRGGGYGYTF. CDR3 nucleotide sequence: TGTGCCAGCAGTACACCTGGGGACAGGGGAGGGGGCTATGGCTACACCTTC.

A word on this clone: This sample includes further DNA sequences coding for the same CDR3. The chain employs TRBV9 and TRBJ2-3, with D possibly called TRBD1 or TRBD2 (6 bases each). The germline gives CDR1 SGDLS, CDR2 YYNGEE. V was pared by 4 bases and J by 3 bases, with 12 bases between. The CDR3 has 14 residues. CDR3 sequence: CASSLGGGTDTQYF. In nucleotides, the CDR3 is TGTGCCAGCAGCTTAGGGGGAGGTACAGATACGCAGTATTTT.

The chain combines TRBV27 with TRBJ2-3; possibly TRBD2 for D (5 bases). Trimming took off 6 bases at V and 3 bases at J, with 16 bases between the two ends. From germline, CDR1 is MNHEY and CDR2 SMNVEV (reference sequence). CDR3 length: 15 amino acids. The CDR3 DNA sequence: TGTGCCAGCAGCCGGACTCCACTATGGACAGATACGCAGTATTTT. This sequence encodes CASSRTPLWTDTQYF.

Sample share makes this clone medium-sized. CDR3 in amino acids: CASSPGESETQYF. CDR3 in DNA: TGTGCCAGCAGTCCGGGAGAATCGGAGACCCAGTACTTC. The chain is built from TRBV6-4 and TRBJ2-5; TRBD2 is a possible D gene (6 bases). This CDR3 comprises 13 residues. Germline CDR1 and CDR2: MRHNA and SNTAGT. V lost 5 bases and J 5 bases, leaving 12 bases between the germline ends.